The 24 T cell receptor beta chains given below trace back to one sample, sequenced in a study of blood T cell repertoires in COVID-19. Assay: immunoSEQ multiplex PCR; the TCRdb copy retains only in-frame clones and omits some. Of about 210,000 clones in the sample, around 86% were seen once. The material sequenced was PBMCs or T cells enriched from blood (not recorded which). Receptor source: a woman in her fifties or sixties with acute COVID-19.

The chain uses TRBV19 and TRBJ1-3; TRBD1 is a possible D gene (5 bases). In germline, CDR1 is LNHDA, CDR2 SQIVND (reference sequence). The germline V and J ends were trimmed by 6 bases and 0 bases, with 15 bases remaining between them. This CDR3 is built from 16 residues. The CDR3 loop reads CASRGEEAGSGNTIYF. CDR3 DNA: TGTGCCAGTAGGGGGGAGGAGGCCGGCTCTGGAAACACCATATATTTT.

The V gene is TRBV11-2, the J gene TRBJ2-7; tentative D call: TRBD1 (5 bases). The CDR3 spans 11 residues. Germline assignment: CDR1 SGHAT and CDR2 FQNNGV. The V end was cut by 5 bases, the J end by 7 bases, with 9 bases between. This CDR3 reads CASSNYREQYF. The DNA of the CDR3 is TGTGCCAGCAGCAACTACAGGGAGCAGTACTTC. Full variable domain (missing parts from reference TRBV11-2 and TRBJ2-7): EAGVAQSPRYKIIEKRQSVAFWCNPISGHATLYWYQQILGQGPKLLIQFQNNGVVDDSQLPKDRFSAERLKGVDSTLKIQPAKLEDSAVYLCASSNYREQYFGPGTRLTVT.

The genes are TRBV18 and TRBJ1-4; D not resolved. The CDR3 spans 14 residues. CDR1 is KGHSH and CDR2 is LQKENI in the germline V gene. Trimming pared 3 bases from V and 5 bases from J, leaving 10 bases between. The CDR3 loop is CASSPPVPNEKLFF. CDR3 coding DNA: TGTGCCAGCTCACCCCCGGTACCAAATGAAAAACTGTTTTTT.

The V and J genes are TRBV5-8 and TRBJ1-5; tentatively, D is TRBD1 (5 bases). The CDR3 has 12 amino acids. V was shortened by 4 bases and J by 6 bases, with 8 bases between the two germline ends. CDR1 and CDR2 from the germline V gene are SGHTS and YDEGEE. CDR3 loop: CASSHQGQPQHF. The CDR3 DNA follows: TGTGCCAGCAGCCATCAGGGTCAGCCCCAGCATTTT.

The V call is TRBV19, the J call TRBJ2-7; TRBD1 matches at 9 bases. The CDR3 extends over 16 amino acids. Germline V gene data show CDR1 as LNHDA and CDR2 as SQIVND (reference sequence). The V gene end was trimmed by 7 bases and the J gene end by 0 bases; junction bases not matched to a gene: 10. This chain's CDR3 is CASITRTGGSSYEQYF. The CDR3 region has the DNA TGTGCCAGTATAACCCGAACAGGGGGCAGCTCCTACGAGCAGTACTTC. The entire variable domain, with the rest obtained from reference TRBV19 and TRBJ2-7, is as follows: DGGITQSPKYLFRKEGQNVTLSCEQNLNHDAMYWYRQDPGQGLRLIYYSQIVNDFQKGDIAEGYSVSREKKESFPLTVTSAQKNPTAFYLCASITRTGGSSYEQYFGPGTRLTVT.

V gene TRBV27 combines with J gene TRBJ2-7; 9 nucleotides line up with TRBD2. The germline V gene has CDR1 MNHEY and CDR2 SMNVEV (reference sequence). The J segment lost 7 bases and the V segment lost 6 bases, leaving 19 bases of the junction unmatched. The CDR3 spans 17 residues. This CDR3 reads CASSKNRAAGGPQEQYF. CDR3 in DNA: TGTGCCAGCAGCAAAAACAGGGCCGCGGGAGGGCCTCAGGAGCAGTACTTC.

This clone was seen only once. The J gene is TRBJ2-3, the V gene TRBV6-6, with 9 bases lining up with TRBD2. The CDR3 is 18 residues long. Unmatched junction bases numbered 16, after V lost 8 bases and J lost 1 base. The germline CDR1 and CDR2 sequences are MNHNY and SVGAGI (reference sequence). The CDR3 region has the DNA TGTGCCAGCCGTCCCCGGGCAGGGAGACTAGCGGGCACAGATACGCAGTATTTT. Translated, it gives CASRPRAGRLAGTDTQYF.

The CDR3 region has the DNA TGCGCCAGCAGCTTGCCGGGACAGCGCGCCTCTGGGGCCAACGTCCTGACTTTC. Encoded protein: CASSLPGQRASGANVLTF. The chain couples TRBV5-1 to TRBJ2-6, with TRBD1 matching 7 bases. The CDR3 contains 18 residues. CDR1 is SGHRS, CDR2 YFSETQ, per germline. V dropped 1 base and J dropped 0; count of bases not matched to a gene: 7.

This clone occurred once. The J gene is TRBJ2-5, the V gene TRBV24-1; 7 bases align to TRBD1. Germline loops: CDR1 KGHDR, CDR2 SFDVKD. This CDR3 contains 12 residues. With V trimmed by 7 bases and J by 4 bases, 2 bases remained unmatched. CDR3 amino acids: CATRGQLETQYF. The CDR3 region has the DNA TGTGCCACCAGGGGACAGTTAGAGACCCAGTACTTC.

The chain recombines TRBV20-1 with TRBJ2-7, with TRBD2 matching over 7 bases. The V and J ends lost 3 bases and 0 bases, in that order; junction bases with no gene match: 2. The CDR3 covers 13 residues. Germline assignment: CDR1 DFQATT and CDR2 SNEGSKA (reference sequence). CDR3 DNA sequence: TGCAGTGCTAGTGGGACTAACTCCTACGAGCAGTACTTC. It codes for CSASGTNSYEQYF.

The chain couples TRBV19 to TRBJ1-5, with D tentatively TRBD1 (5 bases). The CDR3 loop spans 15 amino acids. The germline CDR1 and CDR2 sequences are LNHDA and SQIVND (reference sequence). V dropped 5 bases and J dropped 1 base, with 12 bases sitting between them. The CDR3 reads CASSDTGLSNQPQHF. The CDR3 DNA sequence: TGTGCCAGTAGTGATACAGGTTTGAGCAATCAGCCCCAGCATTTT.

The rearrangement links TRBV28 to TRBJ2-4, with TRBD1 identical over 9 bases. The junction had 5 bases not matched to a gene; V was cut back by 2 bases and J by 3 bases. The germline gives CDR1 MDHEN, CDR2 SYDVKM. This CDR3 contains 16 residues. CDR3 amino acids: CASSLPGQGSKNIQYF. CDR3 bases: TGTGCCAGCAGTTTACCCGGACAGGGGAGCAAAAACATTCAGTACTTC.

The chain links TRBV5-1 to TRBJ2-1, with 12 bases aligning to TRBD2. This CDR3 comprises 17 residues. The V gene's germline CDR1 is SGHRS and CDR2 YFSETQ. V gave up 3 bases and J gave up 6 bases; unmatched junction bases: 10. The CDR3 protein is CASSSNLAGGPSNEQFF. The CDR3 DNA follows: TGCGCCAGCAGCTCGAATCTAGCGGGAGGGCCCTCCAATGAGCAGTTCTTC.

This clone came up once. The gene calls are TRBV4-3 and TRBJ1-2; possible D gene TRBD1, 6 bases. Trimming took off 0 bases at V and 3 bases at J, with 11 bases between the two ends. The CDR3 sequence is 15 residues long. From germline, CDR1 is LGHNA and CDR2 YSLEER. The CDR3 nucleotides read TGCGCCAGCAGCCAAGAAGGGCCAGGGGACTATGGCTACACCTTC. It encodes CASSQEGPGDYGYTF.

J is TRBJ2-7 and V is TRBV7-2, with D possibly TRBD2 on 6 matching bases. Trimming cost V 6 bases and J 3 bases, with 15 bases left between them. Germline loops: CDR1 SGHTA, CDR2 FQGNSA. This CDR3 comprises 14 residues. The chain's CDR3 is CASSEAGVVYEQYF. In DNA, the CDR3 is TGTGCCAGCAGTGAAGCGGGTGTTGTCTACGAGCAGTACTTC.

The genes are TRBV10-1 and TRBJ1-1; 8 bases line up with TRBD1. The V segment lost 0 bases and the J segment 3 bases; nucleotides outside the gene matches: 3. The CDR3 is made up of 15 amino acids. Germline loops: CDR1 WNHNN, CDR2 SYGVQD (reference sequence). The CDR3 sequence: CASSESTGADTEAFF. CDR3 coding DNA: TGCGCCAGCAGTGAGTCGACAGGGGCGGACACTGAAGCTTTCTTT.

The chain employs TRBV5-1 and TRBJ2-7; 7 nucleotides line up with TRBD2. This CDR3 spans 13 amino acids. From germline, CDR1 is SGHRS and CDR2 YFSETQ. The V and J ends lost 3 bases and 4 bases, in that order; junction bases with no gene match: 4. In nucleotides, the CDR3 is TGCGCCAGCAGCTCGACTAGCAGATACGAGCAGTACTTC. It codes for CASSSTSRYEQYF.

This chain joins TRBV2 and TRBJ1-6; 9 bases are a match to TRBD1. The CDR3 covers 16 residues. Looked up from germline, CDR1 is SNHLY and CDR2 is FYNNEI. J was trimmed by 10 bases and V by 6 bases; bases with no gene match: 13. In nucleotides, the CDR3 is TGTGCCAGCAGCCTACAGGGGGCGCAAGGAGGCTCACCCCTCCACTTT. Translating it yields CASSLQGAQGGSPLHF.

The chain combines TRBV12-3 or TRBV12-4 with TRBJ2-1, with a tentative D call TRBD2 (5 bases). V gave up 7 bases and J gave up 7 bases, with 14 bases separating them. CDR3 size: 13 residues. The CDR3 nucleotides are TGTGCCAGCACCCGACCCGGCGGGAATGAGCAGTTCTTC. It specifies CASTRPGGNEQFF.

This clone was found a few times. This chain uses TRBV5-1 with TRBJ1-1; weak D call: TRBD1 (5 bases). From germline, CDR1 is SGHRS and CDR2 YFSETQ. Deletions cut 4 bases from V and 2 bases from J, with 12 bases between. The CDR3 is 14 residues long. This CDR3 reads CASSPMGGNTEAFF. The CDR3 DNA sequence: TGCGCCAGCAGCCCGATGGGGGGAAACACTGAAGCTTTCTTT.

The chain is built from TRBV7-2 and TRBJ1-3; 7 nucleotides agree with TRBD1. Germline V gene sequence: CDR1 SGHTA, CDR2 FQGNSA. After removal of 1 base from V and 1 base from J, the junction contained 4 bases not matched to a gene. This CDR3 is 16 amino acids long. For the CDR3, the DNA is TGTGCCAGCAGCTTAGATTTGACAGGGTCTGGAAACACCATATATTTT. Amino acid sequence: CASSLDLTGSGNTIYF.

The chain's CDR3 is CASVSITGDSNQPQHF. In DNA, the CDR3 is TGTGCCAGCGTGTCCATTACAGGGGATAGCAATCAGCCCCAGCATTTT. J is TRBJ1-5 and V is TRBV6-7, with 7 bases matching TRBD1. TRBV6-7 is classed as an ORF, of uncertain function. Losses at the gene ends were 8 bases for V and 0 bases for J; bases not matched to a gene: 10. This CDR3 comprises 16 residues.

The J gene is TRBJ1-6, the V gene TRBV3-1 (or the pseudogene TRBV3-2); 7 nucleotides line up with TRBD1. Unmatched junction bases numbered 9, after V lost 1 base and J lost 9 bases. The CDR3 covers 16 residues. The germline CDR1 and CDR2 sequences are LGHDT and YNNKEL (reference sequence). Here the CDR3 DNA reads TGTGCCAGCAGCCAAGTTATAGACAGGGTTTTTTCACCCCTCCACTTT. Its translation is CASSQVIDRVFSPLHF.

The sample holds one count of this clone. This CDR3 reads CASSTGQGHGYTF. CDR3 DNA: TGTGCCAGTAGTACCGGACAGGGCCATGGCTACACCTTC. V usage is TRBV19 and J usage is TRBJ1-2; 8 bases map to TRBD1. The CDR3 runs to 13 residues. Losses at the gene ends were 4 bases for V and 6 bases for J; bases not matched to a gene: 4. Germline loops: CDR1 LNHDA, CDR2 SQIVND (reference sequence).